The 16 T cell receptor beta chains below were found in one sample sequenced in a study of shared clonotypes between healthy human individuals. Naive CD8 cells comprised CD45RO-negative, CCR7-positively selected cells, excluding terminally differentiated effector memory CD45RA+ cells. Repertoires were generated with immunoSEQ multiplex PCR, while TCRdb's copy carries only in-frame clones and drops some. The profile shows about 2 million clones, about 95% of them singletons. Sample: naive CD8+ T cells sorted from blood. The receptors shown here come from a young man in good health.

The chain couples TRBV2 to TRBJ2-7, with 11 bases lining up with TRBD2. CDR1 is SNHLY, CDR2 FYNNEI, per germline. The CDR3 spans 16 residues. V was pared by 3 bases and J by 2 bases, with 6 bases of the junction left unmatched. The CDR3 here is CASSDLAGGPTYEQYF. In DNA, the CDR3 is TGTGCCAGCAGTGACCTAGCGGGGGGTCCGACCTACGAGCAGTACTTC.

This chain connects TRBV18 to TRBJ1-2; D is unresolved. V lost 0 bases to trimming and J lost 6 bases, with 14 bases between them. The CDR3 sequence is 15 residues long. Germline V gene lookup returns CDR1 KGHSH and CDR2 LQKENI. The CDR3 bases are TGTGCCAGCTCACCACCTGGACGAAAATATGATGGCTACACCTTC. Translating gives CASSPPGRKYDGYTF.

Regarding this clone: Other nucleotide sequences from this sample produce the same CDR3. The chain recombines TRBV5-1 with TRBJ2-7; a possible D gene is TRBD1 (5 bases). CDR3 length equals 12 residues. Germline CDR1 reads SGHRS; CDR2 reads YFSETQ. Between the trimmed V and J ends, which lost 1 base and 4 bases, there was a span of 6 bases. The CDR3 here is CASSLQGYEQYF. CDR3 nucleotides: TGCGCCAGCAGCTTGCAGGGATACGAGCAGTACTTC.

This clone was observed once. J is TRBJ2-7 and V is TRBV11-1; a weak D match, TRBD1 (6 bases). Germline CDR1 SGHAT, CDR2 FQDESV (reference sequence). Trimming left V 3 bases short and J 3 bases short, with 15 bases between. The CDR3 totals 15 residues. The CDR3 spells CASSLGQGIYYEQYF. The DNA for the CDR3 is TGTGCCAGCAGCTTGGGGCAGGGGATCTACTACGAGCAGTACTTC.

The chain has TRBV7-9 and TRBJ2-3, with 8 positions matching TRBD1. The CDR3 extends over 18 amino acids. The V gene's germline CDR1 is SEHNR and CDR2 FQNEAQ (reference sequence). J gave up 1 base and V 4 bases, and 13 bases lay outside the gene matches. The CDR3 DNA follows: TGTGCCAGCAGCTCCCGGGACAGGACCCCAGGGGGCACAGATACGCAGTATTTT. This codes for CASSSRDRTPGGTDTQYF.

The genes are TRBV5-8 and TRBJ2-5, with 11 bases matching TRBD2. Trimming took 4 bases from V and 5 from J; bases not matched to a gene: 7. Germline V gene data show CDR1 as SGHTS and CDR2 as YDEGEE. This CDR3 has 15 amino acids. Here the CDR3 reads CASSVPTSGEETQYF. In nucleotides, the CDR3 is TGTGCCAGCAGCGTCCCGACTAGCGGGGAGGAGACCCAGTACTTC.

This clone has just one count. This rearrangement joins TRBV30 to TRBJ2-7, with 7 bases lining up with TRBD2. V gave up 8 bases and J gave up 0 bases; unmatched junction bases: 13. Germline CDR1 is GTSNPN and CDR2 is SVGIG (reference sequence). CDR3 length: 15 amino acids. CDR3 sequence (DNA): TGTGCCGGGACCTTCCGGGACTATGGCTCCTACGAGCAGTACTTC. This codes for CAGTFRDYGSYEQYF.

Written as DNA, the CDR3 is TGCAGCGTTGAAGAGGGGTTCGGGGATACGCAGTATTTT. This codes for CSVEEGFGDTQYF. The chain couples TRBV29-1 to TRBJ2-3, with D hard to call. This CDR3 is 13 amino acids long. Per germline, CDR1 SQVTM and CDR2 ANQGSEA. The V gene lost 0 bases and the J gene lost 6 bases, with 10 bases spanning the gap.

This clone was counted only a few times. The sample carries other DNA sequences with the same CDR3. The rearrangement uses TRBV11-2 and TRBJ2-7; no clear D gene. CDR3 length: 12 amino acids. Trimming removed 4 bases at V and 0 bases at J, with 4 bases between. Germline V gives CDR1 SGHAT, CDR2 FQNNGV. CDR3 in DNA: TGTGCCAGCAGCTCCGACTCCTACGAGCAGTACTTC. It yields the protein CASSSDSYEQYF.

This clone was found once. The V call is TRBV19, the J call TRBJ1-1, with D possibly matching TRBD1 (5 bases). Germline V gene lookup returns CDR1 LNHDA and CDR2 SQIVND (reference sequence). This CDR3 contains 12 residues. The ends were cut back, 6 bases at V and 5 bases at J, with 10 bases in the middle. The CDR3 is CASRQGWTEAFF. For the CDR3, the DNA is TGTGCCAGTAGGCAGGGATGGACTGAAGCTTTCTTT.

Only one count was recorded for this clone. The CDR3 nucleotides are TGTGCCAGCAGCCAAGGGGACCCTGGGGGGGGCGAGCAGTACTTC. As protein: CASSQGDPGGGEQYF. The rearrangement uses TRBV14 and TRBJ2-7; 7 nucleotides match TRBD2. V gave up 1 base and J gave up 6 bases; unmatched junction bases: 9. The germline V gene encodes CDR1 SGHDN and CDR2 FVKESK. This CDR3 contains 15 residues.

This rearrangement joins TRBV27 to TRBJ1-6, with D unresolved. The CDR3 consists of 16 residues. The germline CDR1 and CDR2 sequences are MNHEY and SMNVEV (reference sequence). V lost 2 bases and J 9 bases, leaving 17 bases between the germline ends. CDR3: CASSLGSVGPISPLHF. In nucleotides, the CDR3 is TGTGCCAGCAGTTTAGGTAGTGTTGGCCCGATTTCACCCCTCCACTTT.

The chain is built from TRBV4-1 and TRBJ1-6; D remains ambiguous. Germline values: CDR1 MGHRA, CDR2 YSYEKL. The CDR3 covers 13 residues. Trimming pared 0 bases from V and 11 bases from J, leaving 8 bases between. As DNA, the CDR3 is TGCGCCAGCAGCCAAGATAGGTCAGCACCCCTCCACTTT. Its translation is CASSQDRSAPLHF.

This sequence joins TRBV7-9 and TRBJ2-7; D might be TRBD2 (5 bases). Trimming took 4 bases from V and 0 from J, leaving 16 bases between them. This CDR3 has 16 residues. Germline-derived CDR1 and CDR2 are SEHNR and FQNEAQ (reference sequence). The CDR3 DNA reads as TGTGCCAGCAGCTACCCCCGAGCTGGGAGCTCCTACGAGCAGTACTTC. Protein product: CASSYPRAGSSYEQYF.

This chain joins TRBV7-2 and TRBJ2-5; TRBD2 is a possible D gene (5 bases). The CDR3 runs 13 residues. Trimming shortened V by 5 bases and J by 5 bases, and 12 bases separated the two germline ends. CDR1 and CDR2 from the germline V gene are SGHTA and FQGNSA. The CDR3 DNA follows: TGTGCCAGCAGCCACTCCGCGGGCGAGACCCAGTACTTC. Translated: CASSHSAGETQYF.

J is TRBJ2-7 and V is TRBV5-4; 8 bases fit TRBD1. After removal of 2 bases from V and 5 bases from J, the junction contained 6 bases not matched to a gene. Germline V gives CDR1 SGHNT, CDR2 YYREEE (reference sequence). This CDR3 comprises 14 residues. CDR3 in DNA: TGTGCCAGCAGCTTAGGCCCAGGGGGCGACGAGCAGTACTTC. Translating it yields CASSLGPGGDEQYF. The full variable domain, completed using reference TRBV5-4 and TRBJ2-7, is ETGVTQSPTHLIKTRGQQVTLRCSSQSGHNTVSWYQQALGQGPQFIFQYYREEENGRGNFPPRFSGLQFPNYSSELNVNALELDDSALYLCASSLGPGGDEQYFGPGTRLTVT.